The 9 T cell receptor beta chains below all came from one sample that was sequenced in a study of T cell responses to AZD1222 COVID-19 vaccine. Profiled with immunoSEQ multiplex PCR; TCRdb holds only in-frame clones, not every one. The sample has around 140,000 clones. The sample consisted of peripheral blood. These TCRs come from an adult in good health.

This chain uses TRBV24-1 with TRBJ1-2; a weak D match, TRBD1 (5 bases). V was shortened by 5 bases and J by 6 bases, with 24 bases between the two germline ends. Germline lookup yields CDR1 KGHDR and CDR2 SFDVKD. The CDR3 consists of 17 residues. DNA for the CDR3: TGTGCCACCAGTGTCCGAACACAGGAGCCATTTTGGGATGGCTACACCTTC. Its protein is CATSVRTQEPFWDGYTF.

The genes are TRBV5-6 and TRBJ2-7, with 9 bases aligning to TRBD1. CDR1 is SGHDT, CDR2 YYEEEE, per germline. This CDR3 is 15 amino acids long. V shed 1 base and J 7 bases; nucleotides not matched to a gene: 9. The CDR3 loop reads CASSLRPHRGLEQYF. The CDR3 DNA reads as TGTGCCAGCAGCTTGCGGCCTCACAGGGGGCTTGAGCAGTACTTC.

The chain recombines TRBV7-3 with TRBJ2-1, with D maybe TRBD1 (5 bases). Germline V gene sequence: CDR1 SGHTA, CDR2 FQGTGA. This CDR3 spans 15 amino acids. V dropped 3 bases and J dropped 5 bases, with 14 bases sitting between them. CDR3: CASSFGQGYHNEQFF. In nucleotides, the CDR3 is TGTGCCAGCAGCTTCGGGCAGGGATATCACAATGAGCAGTTCTTC.

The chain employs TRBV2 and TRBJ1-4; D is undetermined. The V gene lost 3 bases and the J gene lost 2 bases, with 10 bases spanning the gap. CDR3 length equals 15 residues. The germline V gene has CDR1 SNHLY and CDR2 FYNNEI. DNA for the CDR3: TGTGCCAGCAGTGACGGCCTCCCCACTAATGAAAAACTGTTTTTT. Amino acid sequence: CASSDGLPTNEKLFF.

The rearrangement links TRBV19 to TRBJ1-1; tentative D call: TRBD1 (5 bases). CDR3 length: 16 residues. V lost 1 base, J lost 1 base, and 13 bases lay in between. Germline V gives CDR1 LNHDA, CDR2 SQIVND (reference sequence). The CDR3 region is CASSIVPGGGNTEAFF. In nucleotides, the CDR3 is TGTGCCAGTAGTATAGTCCCCGGGGGGGGGAACACTGAAGCTTTCTTT.

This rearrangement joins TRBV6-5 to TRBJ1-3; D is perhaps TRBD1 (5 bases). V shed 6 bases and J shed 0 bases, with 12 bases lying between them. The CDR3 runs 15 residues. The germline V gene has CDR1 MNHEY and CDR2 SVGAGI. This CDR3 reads CASSPGLGSGNTIYF. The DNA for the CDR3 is TGTGCCAGCAGCCCGGGACTTGGCTCTGGAAACACCATATATTTT.

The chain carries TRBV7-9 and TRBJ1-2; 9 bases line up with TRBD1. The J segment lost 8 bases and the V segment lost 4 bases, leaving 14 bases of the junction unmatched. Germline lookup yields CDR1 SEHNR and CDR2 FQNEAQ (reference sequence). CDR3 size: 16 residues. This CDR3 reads CASSSVTDRGTRGYTF. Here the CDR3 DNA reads TGTGCCAGCAGCTCAGTGACAGACAGGGGGACACGGGGCTACACCTTC. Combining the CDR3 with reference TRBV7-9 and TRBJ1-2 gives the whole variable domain DTGVSQNPRHKITKRGQNVTFRCDPISEHNRLYWYRQTLGQGPEFLTYFQNEAQLEKSRLLSDRFSAERPKGSFSTLEIQRTEQGDSAMYLCASSSVTDRGTRGYTFGSGTRLTVV.

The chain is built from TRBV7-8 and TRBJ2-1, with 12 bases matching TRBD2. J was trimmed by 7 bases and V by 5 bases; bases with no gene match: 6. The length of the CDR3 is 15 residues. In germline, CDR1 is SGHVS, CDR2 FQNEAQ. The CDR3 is CASSETSGGWNEQFF. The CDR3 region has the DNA TGTGCCAGCAGCGAGACTAGCGGGGGATGGAATGAGCAGTTCTTC. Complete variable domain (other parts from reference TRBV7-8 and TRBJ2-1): GAGVSQSPRYKVAKRGQDVALRCDPISGHVSLFWYQQALGQGPEFLTYFQNEAQLDKSGLPSDRFFAERPEGSVSTLKIQRTQQEDSAVYLCASSETSGGWNEQFFGPGTRLTVL.

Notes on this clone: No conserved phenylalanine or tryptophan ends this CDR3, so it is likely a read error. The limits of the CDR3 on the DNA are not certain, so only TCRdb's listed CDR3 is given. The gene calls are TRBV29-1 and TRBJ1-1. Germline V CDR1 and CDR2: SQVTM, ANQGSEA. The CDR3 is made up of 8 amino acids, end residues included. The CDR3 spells CSVGPFSL.